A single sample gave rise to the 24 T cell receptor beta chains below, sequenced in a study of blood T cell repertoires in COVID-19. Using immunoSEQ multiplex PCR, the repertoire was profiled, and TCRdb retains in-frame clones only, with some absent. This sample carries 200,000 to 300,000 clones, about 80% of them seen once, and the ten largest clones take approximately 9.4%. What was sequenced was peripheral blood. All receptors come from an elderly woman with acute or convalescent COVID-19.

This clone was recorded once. CDR3 loop: CTSSQRGLSGITDTQYF. CDR3 bases: TGCACCAGCAGCCAGAGGGGACTGAGTGGGATCACAGATACGCAGTATTTT. V gene TRBV1 combines with J gene TRBJ2-3; the table's D call, TRBD2, was not checked against the DNA. TRBV1 has pseudogene status. CDR3 length: 17 amino acids.

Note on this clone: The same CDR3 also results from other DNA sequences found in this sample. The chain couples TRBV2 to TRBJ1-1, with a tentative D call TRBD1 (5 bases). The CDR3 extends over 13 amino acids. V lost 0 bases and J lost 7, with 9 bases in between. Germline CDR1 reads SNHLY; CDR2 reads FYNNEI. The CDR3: CASSEARGGEAFF. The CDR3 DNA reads TGTGCCAGCAGTGAAGCGAGGGGAGGTGAAGCTTTCTTT.

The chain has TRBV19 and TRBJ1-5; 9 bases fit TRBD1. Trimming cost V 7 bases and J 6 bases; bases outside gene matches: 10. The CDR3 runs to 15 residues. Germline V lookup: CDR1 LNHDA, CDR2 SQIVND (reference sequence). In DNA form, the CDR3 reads TGTGCCAGTACCGAAGGACAGGGGCGGGGTCAGCCCCAGCATTTT. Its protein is CASTEGQGRGQPQHF.

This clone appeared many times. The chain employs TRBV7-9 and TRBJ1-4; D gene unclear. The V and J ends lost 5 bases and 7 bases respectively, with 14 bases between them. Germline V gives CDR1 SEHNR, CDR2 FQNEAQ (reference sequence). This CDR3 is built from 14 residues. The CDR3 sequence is CASSPPGLGEKLFF. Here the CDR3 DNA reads TGTGCCAGCAGCCCCCCTGGGCTGGGTGAAAAACTGTTTTTT.

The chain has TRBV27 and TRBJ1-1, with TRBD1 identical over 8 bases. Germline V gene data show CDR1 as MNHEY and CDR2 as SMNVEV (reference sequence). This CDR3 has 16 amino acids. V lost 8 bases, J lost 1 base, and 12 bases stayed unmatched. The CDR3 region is CASAWDRIRANTEAFF. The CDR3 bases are TGTGCCAGCGCCTGGGACAGGATAAGGGCGAACACTGAAGCTTTCTTT.

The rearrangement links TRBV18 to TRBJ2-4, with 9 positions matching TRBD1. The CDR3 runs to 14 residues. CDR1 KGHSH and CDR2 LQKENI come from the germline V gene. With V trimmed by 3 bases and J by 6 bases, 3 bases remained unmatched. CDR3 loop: CASSPDRGGNIQYF. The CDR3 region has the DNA TGTGCCAGCTCACCTGACAGGGGGGGAAACATTCAGTACTTC.

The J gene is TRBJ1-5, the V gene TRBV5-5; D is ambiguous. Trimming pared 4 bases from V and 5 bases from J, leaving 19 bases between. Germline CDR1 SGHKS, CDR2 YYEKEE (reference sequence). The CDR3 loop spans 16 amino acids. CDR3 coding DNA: TGTGCCAGCAGCCTAGACTACCTGACAAGAGATCAGCCCCAGCATTTT. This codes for CASSLDYLTRDQPQHF.

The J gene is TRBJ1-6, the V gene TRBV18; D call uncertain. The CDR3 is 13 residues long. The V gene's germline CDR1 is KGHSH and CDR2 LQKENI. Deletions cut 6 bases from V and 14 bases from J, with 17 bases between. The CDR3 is CASSPGRDVTLHF. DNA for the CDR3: TGTGCCAGCTCCCCCGGACGGGATGTCACCCTCCACTTT.

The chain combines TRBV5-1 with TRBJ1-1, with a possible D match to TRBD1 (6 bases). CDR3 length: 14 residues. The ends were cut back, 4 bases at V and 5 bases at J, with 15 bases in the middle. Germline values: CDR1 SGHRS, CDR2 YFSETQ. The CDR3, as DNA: TGCGCCAGCAGCATGGAAGGGGGAAGGACTGAAGCTTTCTTT. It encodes CASSMEGGRTEAFF.

CDR3 in amino acids: CASSVDTQKLFF. The CDR3 DNA reads TGTGCCAGCAGTGTCGACACCCAAAAACTGTTTTTT. The V call is TRBV6-2 or TRBV6-3, the J call TRBJ1-4; D unresolved. The germline V and J ends were trimmed by 5 bases and 9 bases, with 10 bases remaining between them. Germline loops: CDR1 MNHEY, CDR2 SVGEGT. CDR3 length: 12 residues.

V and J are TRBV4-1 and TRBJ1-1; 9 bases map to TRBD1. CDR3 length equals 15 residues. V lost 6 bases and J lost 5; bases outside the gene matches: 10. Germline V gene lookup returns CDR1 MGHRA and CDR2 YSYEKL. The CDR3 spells CASRVRDRVGTEAFF. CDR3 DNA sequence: TGCGCCAGCAGGGTCCGGGACAGGGTGGGTACTGAAGCTTTCTTT.

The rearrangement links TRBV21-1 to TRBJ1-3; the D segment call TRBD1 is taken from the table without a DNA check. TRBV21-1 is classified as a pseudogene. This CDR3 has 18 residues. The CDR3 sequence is CASSKGPQGRRPGNTIYF. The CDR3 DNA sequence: TGTGCCAGCAGCAAAGGCCCACAGGGAAGAAGGCCCGGAAACACCATATATTTT.

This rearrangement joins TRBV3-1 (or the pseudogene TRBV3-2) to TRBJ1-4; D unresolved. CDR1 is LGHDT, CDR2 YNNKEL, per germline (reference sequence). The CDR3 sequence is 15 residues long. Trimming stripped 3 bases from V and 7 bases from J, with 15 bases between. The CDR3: CASSQFSGLSEKLFF. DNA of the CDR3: TGTGCCAGCAGCCAGTTTTCGGGGTTGTCTGAAAAACTGTTTTTT.

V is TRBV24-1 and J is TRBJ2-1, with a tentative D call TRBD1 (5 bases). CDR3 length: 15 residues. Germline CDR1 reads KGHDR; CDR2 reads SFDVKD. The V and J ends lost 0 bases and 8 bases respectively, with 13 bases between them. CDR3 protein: CATSDLRRAVDEQFF. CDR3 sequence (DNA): TGTGCCACCAGTGATTTGCGCAGGGCAGTGGATGAGCAGTTCTTC.

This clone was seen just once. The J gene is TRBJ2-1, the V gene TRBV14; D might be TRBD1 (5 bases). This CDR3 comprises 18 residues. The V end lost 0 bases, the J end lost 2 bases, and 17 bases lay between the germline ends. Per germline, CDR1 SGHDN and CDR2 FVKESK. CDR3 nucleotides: TGTGCCAGCAGCCAAGAATTTGGGGCTATATCTCCCTACAATGAGCAGTTCTTC. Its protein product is CASSQEFGAISPYNEQFF. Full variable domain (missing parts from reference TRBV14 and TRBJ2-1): EAGVTQFPSHSVIEKGQTVTLRCDPISGHDNLYWYRRVMGKEIKFLLHFVKESKQDESGMPNNRFLAERTGGTYSTLKVQPAELEDSGVYFCASSQEFGAISPYNEQFFGPGTRLTVL.

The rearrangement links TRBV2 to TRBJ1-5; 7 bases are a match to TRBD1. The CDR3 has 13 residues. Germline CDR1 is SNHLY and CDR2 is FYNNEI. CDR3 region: CATQGQANQPQHF. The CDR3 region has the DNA TGTGCTACCCAAGGACAGGCTAATCAGCCCCAGCATTTT.

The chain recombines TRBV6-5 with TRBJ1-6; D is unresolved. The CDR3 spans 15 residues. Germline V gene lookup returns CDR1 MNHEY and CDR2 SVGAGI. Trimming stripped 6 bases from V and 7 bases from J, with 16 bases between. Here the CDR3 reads CASRPPVGPNSPLHF. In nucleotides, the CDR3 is TGTGCCAGCAGACCACCGGTGGGCCCAAATTCACCCCTCCACTTT.

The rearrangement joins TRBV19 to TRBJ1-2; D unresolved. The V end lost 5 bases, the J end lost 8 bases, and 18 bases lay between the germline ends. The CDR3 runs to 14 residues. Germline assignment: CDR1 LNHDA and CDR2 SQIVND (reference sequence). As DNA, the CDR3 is TGTGCCAGTAGTGTGGTCCGGCCTGGCAGGGGCTACACCTTC. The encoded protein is CASSVVRPGRGYTF.

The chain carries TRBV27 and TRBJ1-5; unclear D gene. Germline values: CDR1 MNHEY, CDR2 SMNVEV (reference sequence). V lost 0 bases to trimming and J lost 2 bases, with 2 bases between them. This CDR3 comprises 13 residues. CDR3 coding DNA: TGTGCCAGCAGTTTATCCGGCAATCAGCCCCAGCATTTT. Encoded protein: CASSLSGNQPQHF.

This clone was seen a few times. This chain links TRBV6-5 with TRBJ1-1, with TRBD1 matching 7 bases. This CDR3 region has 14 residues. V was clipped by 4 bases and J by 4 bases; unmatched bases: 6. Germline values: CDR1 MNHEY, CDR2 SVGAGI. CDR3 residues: CASSSGQHRTEAFF. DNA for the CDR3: TGTGCCAGCAGTTCGGGACAGCACCGCACTGAAGCTTTCTTT.

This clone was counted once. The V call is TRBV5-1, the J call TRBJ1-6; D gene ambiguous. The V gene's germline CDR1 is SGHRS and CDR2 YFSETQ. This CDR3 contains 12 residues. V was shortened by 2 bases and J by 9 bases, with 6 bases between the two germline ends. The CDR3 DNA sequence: TGCGCCAGCAGCTTAGGGAGTTCACCCCTCCACTTT. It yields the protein CASSLGSSPLHF.

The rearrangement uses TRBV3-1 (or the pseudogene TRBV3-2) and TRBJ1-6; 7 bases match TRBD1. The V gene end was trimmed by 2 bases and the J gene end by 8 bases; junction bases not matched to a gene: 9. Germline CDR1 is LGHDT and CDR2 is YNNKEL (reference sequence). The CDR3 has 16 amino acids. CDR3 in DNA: TGTGCCAGCAGCCAAAGAGGAACAGGGGCATATTCACCCCTCCACTTT. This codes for CASSQRGTGAYSPLHF.

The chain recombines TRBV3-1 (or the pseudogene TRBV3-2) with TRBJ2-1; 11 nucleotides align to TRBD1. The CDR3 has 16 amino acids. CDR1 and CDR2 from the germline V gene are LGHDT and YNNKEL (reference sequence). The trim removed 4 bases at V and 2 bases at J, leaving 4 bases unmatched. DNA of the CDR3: TGTGCCAGCAGCCTTGAGGACAGGGGGCCCTACAATGAGCAGTTCTTC. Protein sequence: CASSLEDRGPYNEQFF.

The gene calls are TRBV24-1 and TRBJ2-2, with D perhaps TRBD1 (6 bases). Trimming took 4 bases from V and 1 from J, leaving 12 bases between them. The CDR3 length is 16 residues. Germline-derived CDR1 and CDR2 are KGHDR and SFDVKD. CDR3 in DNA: TGTGCCACCAGTGAAACACAGGGATTGAACACCGGGGAGCTGTTTTTT. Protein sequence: CATSETQGLNTGELFF.